The 6 T cell receptor beta chains reported below all come from one sample, sequenced in a study of technical replicates of blood from four donors (dated by TCRdb to about 2017). Libraries were constructed by the immunoSEQ multiplex PCR assay. The table comes from immuneACCESS by way of TCRdb, which keeps in-frame sequences with V and J called. Part of the clones is missing from these tables; in studies checked, under half for an unresolved V gene and the rest for unknown reasons. The sample table shows about 88,000 clones, and just under 95% are seen once. More than 0.2% of the sample belongs to the ten largest clones. Sequenced material: T cells isolated from PBMCs. These receptors all stem from a human donor in good health.

For the CDR3, the DNA is TGTGCCTGGAGTCAGACAAGACAGGGGGCGAGGCAGCCCCAGCATTTT. It codes for CAWSQTRQGARQPQHF. The V gene is TRBV30, the J gene TRBJ1-5, with 10 positions matching TRBD1. Looked up from germline, CDR1 is GTSNPN and CDR2 is SVGIG (reference sequence). The CDR3 spans 16 residues. V was pared by 2 bases and J by 7 bases, with 11 bases of the junction left unmatched.

The chain's CDR3 is CASRAGGAGEQYF. The CDR3 DNA reads as TGTGCCAGCAGGGCGGGGGGGGCCGGCGAGCAGTACTTC. V gene TRBV27 combines with J gene TRBJ2-7, with 9 bases that match TRBD2. Germline loops: CDR1 MNHEY, CDR2 SMNVEV (reference sequence). The CDR3 is made up of 13 amino acids. With 6 bases clipped from V and 6 bases from J, the junction kept 6 bases outside the gene matches.

The table lists this clone with a count of one. CDR3 coding DNA: TGTGCCAGTAGTATAAGGGTGACGGGAGCCACAGATACGCAGTATTTT. The encoded protein is CASSIRVTGATDTQYF. The V and J genes are TRBV19 and TRBJ2-3; TRBD2 might be the D (6 bases). The V gene lost 2 bases and the J gene lost 2 bases, with 14 bases spanning the gap. Germline lookup yields CDR1 LNHDA and CDR2 SQIVND (reference sequence). There are 16 residues in the CDR3.

The rearrangement uses TRBV7-9 and TRBJ1-5; no firm D call. The V end lost 5 bases, the J end lost 4 bases, and 18 bases lay between the germline ends. The CDR3 covers 16 residues. Per germline, CDR1 SEHNR and CDR2 FQNEAQ (reference sequence). CDR3 residues: CASSRGDRPFNQPQHF. DNA of the CDR3: TGTGCCAGCAGCCGAGGAGACCGCCCTTTTAATCAGCCCCAGCATTTT. Variable domain in full (rest from reference TRBV7-9 and TRBJ1-5): DTGVSQNPRHKITKRGQNVTFRCDPISEHNRLYWYRQTLGQGPEFLTYFQNEAQLEKSRLLSDRFSAERPKGSFSTLEIQRTEQGDSAMYLCASSRGDRPFNQPQHFGDGTRLSIL.

This rearrangement joins TRBV19 to TRBJ2-7; no clear D gene. Trimming took 2 bases from V and 1 from J, leaving 9 bases between them. The CDR3 runs 14 residues. From germline, CDR1 is LNHDA and CDR2 SQIVND (reference sequence). CDR3 nucleotides: TGTGCCAGTAGTATATTGGGCTCATCCTACGAGCAGTACTTC. Residues: CASSILGSSYEQYF.

The chain has TRBV21-1 and TRBJ1-1; the table assigns TRBD1, which was not confirmed against the DNA. TRBV21-1 is a pseudogene. The CDR3 runs 14 residues. CDR3 protein: CASSPDRENTEAFF. CDR3 sequence (DNA): TGTGCCAGCAGCCCAGACAGGGAGAACACTGAAGCTTTCTTT.